The rows below give T cell receptor beta chains drawn from one sample of a study of cytomegalovirus exposure and HLA in healthy donors. Data came from immunoSEQ multiplex PCR; TCRdb stores just in-frame clones and leaves some out. The sample records fewer than 90,000 clones, about 76% being singletons. The sample was PBMCs. The source is a man aged 30 to 45 in good health and CMV-seropositive. Both conserved end residues are trimmed from each CDR3. Fields, in order: V gene, J gene, CDR3 protein.

TRBV10-3	TRBJ2-7	AIRLKSSTYEQY
TRBV19	TRBJ2-7	ASSKPGQVASYEQY
TRBV9	TRBJ1-2	ASGQNYGYT
TRBV18	TRBJ1-3	ASSPRDSLSSGNTIY
TRBV28	TRBJ2-1	ASSLRGTTLGYNEQF
TRBV7-2	TRBJ2-3	ASSRHPGTSTDTQY
TRBV11-1	TRBJ2-7	ASSHPRLAGGLSYEQY
TRBV6-1	TRBJ1-6	ASSEDRPLGNSPLH
TRBV30	TRBJ2-1	AWSEGNEQF
TRBV27	TRBJ2-3	ASSFSASTDTQY
TRBV18	TRBJ2-7	ASSLLGDYEQY
TRBV5-1	TRBJ1-2	ASSLAGQDHYGYT
TRBV13	TRBJ2-3	ASSPISLAGAGSTDTQY
TRBV6-1	TRBJ1-2	ASSEGVGSLYGYT
TRBV29-1	TRBJ2-1	SVGLAGGLYNEQF
TRBV5-6	TRBJ1-2	ASSWTDREHYGYT
TRBV5-6	TRBJ1-6	ASSMGTGLNSPLH
TRBV5-1	TRBJ2-5	ASSSGGTGKPTQETQY
TRBV5-1	TRBJ2-3	ASSPDPRGTSTDTQY
TRBV19	TRBJ2-2	ASQKAGVTGELF
TRBV6-5	TRBJ2-3	ASSPQDSTDTQY
TRBV6-1	TRBJ1-2	ASSEMGADGYT
TRBV29-1	TRBJ2-5	SVGLSQGETQY
TRBV5-4	TRBJ2-1	ASSLIDGGRFPNEQF
TRBV2	TRBJ1-1	ASSGGTGFPEAF
TRBV19	TRBJ2-1	ASERDSPYNEQF
TRBV4-1	NA	ASSPGGSDEQY
TRBV5-1	TRBJ2-5	ASSSKETQY
TRBV2	TRBJ1-6	ASSDQQGPPAPLH